The source of this TCR beta chain is a study of T cells in Graves' hyperthyroidism and ophthalmopathy. What was amplified from RNA transcripts were TCR beta CDR3 regions. First-round RT-PCR of the TCR CDR3 relied on the HTBI primer set. Via MiXCR, TCRdb re-called the multiplex PCR reads, giving one row per CDR3 protein. The sample records over 450,000 distinct CDR3 sequences, under 15% being singletons. Findings and caveats of the study: Classification by a 13 V-J model distinguished ophthalmopathy from stable hyperthyroidism.

V was trimmed by 7 bases and J by 5 bases, leaving 20 bases between them. The CDR3 covers 16 residues. Germline V gene data show CDR1 as SGHAT and CDR2 as FQNNGV. This clonotype was seen a few times. Its antigen is not known. The J gene is TRBJ2-2, the V gene TRBV11-2; D is perhaps TRBD2 (5 bases). Sample: blood. The TCR was taken from a woman younger than 30 with Graves' hyperthyroidism. The CDR3 bases are TGTGCCAGCATCATAACTAGAAGGGCCAGTACCGGGGAGCTGTTTTTT. Translated: CASIITRRASTGELFF.